The next 28 T cell receptor beta chains were all read from a single sample in a study of T cell responses to AZD1222 COVID-19 vaccine. TCRdb's table, derived via immunoSEQ multiplex PCR, lists solely in-frame clones and lacks some. The top ten clones hold roughly 4.1% of a sample with fewer than 150,000 clones, roughly nine tenths of them seen once. The input for sequencing was peripheral blood, taken on day 0 of AZD1222 vaccination. Receptors originate from an adult in good health.

The V and J genes are TRBV19 and TRBJ2-6, with TRBD1 matching over 8 bases. This CDR3 is built from 15 residues. Germline V gene sequence: CDR1 LNHDA, CDR2 SQIVND (reference sequence). V was pared by 5 bases and J by 9 bases, with 9 bases of the junction left unmatched. The CDR3 region is CASSSGQGPFNVLTF. Here the CDR3 DNA reads TGTGCCAGTAGTTCTGGACAGGGTCCTTTCAACGTCCTGACTTTC.

This chain links TRBV29-1 with TRBJ1-1; TRBD1 is a possible D gene (6 bases). The germline gives CDR1 SQVTM, CDR2 ANQGSEA. The V gene lost 4 bases and the J gene lost 2 bases, with 14 bases spanning the gap. This CDR3 comprises 14 residues. The CDR3 loop reads CSVAHGGGNTEAFF. CDR3 sequence (DNA): TGCAGCGTTGCCCACGGGGGCGGTAACACTGAAGCTTTCTTT. The full variable domain, completed using reference TRBV29-1 and TRBJ1-1, is SAVISQKPSRDICQRGTSLTIQCQVDSQVTMMFWYRQQPGQSLTLIATANQGSEATYESGFVIDKFPISRPNLTFSTLTVSNMSPEDSSIYLCSVAHGGGNTEAFFGQGTRLTVV.

This clone was counted a single time. This chain links TRBV5-1 with TRBJ1-3; 7 nucleotides line up with TRBD1. V shed 4 bases and J 2 bases; nucleotides not matched to a gene: 3. Germline loops: CDR1 SGHRS, CDR2 YFSETQ. The CDR3 loop spans 14 amino acids. CDR3 nucleotide sequence: TGCGCCAGCAGCATTGGGACAGCTGGAAACACCATATATTTT. Translation: CASSIGTAGNTIYF.

V and J are TRBV11-2 and TRBJ2-5; D is possibly TRBD1 or TRBD2 (5 bases each). The CDR3 runs 14 residues. Trimming took off 1 base at V and 5 bases at J, with 11 bases between the two ends. Germline lookup yields CDR1 SGHAT and CDR2 FQNNGV. The CDR3 DNA reads as TGTGCCAGCAGCTTAGCGGGGCCGGGGGAGACCCAGTACTTC. Translation: CASSLAGPGETQYF.

The V gene is TRBV2, the J gene TRBJ2-2; D remains unclear. Trimming took 4 bases from V and 4 from J, leaving 10 bases between them. CDR3 length equals 14 residues. The germline V gene has CDR1 SNHLY and CDR2 FYNNEI. CDR3 in DNA: TGTGCCAGCAGTGGTATAGGCGTCACCGGGGAGCTGTTTTTT. This encodes CASSGIGVTGELFF.

The chain joins TRBV7-2 to TRBJ2-7; the D gene is possibly TRBD1 (5 bases). Germline V lookup: CDR1 SGHTA, CDR2 FQGNSA. V gave up 3 bases and J gave up 5 bases, with 11 bases separating them. The CDR3 is 13 amino acids. The CDR3 loop is CASSFGRVNEQYF. DNA for the CDR3: TGTGCCAGCAGCTTCGGCAGGGTCAACGAGCAGTACTTC.

This clone was recorded many times. The gene calls are TRBV5-4 and TRBJ1-1; no firm D call. The CDR3 is 11 residues long. V was clipped by 7 bases and J by 1 base, with 5 bases between them. From germline, CDR1 is SGHNT and CDR2 YYREEE (reference sequence). CDR3 DNA: TGTGCCAGCGGAAGGAACACTGAAGCTTTCTTT. Its protein product is CASGRNTEAFF.

The chain is built from TRBV5-3 and TRBJ1-2; D ambiguous. TRBV5-3 is noted as an ORF with a role that remains uncertain. The CDR3 is 14 amino acids. Trimming pared 4 bases from V and 4 bases from J, leaving 14 bases between. For the CDR3, the DNA is TGTGCCAGAAGCCCCGACCCGCGGGGCTATGGCTACACCTTC. Its translation is CARSPDPRGYGYTF.

This chain connects TRBV5-1 to TRBJ2-3; D unresolved. The germline V gene has CDR1 SGHRS and CDR2 YFSETQ. The CDR3 has 12 residues. Trimming stripped 4 bases from V and 3 bases from J, with 6 bases between. The DNA of the CDR3 is TGCGCCAGCAGCCTGGAGACAGATACGCAGTATTTT. Its protein is CASSLETDTQYF.

This clone was recorded once. The chain uses TRBV6-5 and TRBJ1-5; 9 positions agree with TRBD1. Germline loops: CDR1 MNHEY, CDR2 SVGAGI. V was pared by 2 bases and J by 6 bases, with 8 bases of the junction left unmatched. This CDR3 region has 16 residues. CDR3 loop: CASSYGDRGEGQPQHF. The CDR3 DNA reads as TGTGCCAGCAGTTACGGCGACAGGGGGGAGGGTCAGCCCCAGCATTTT.

The rearrangement joins TRBV5-1 to TRBJ2-1; TRBD2 agrees at 12 bases. Germline trimming cut 6 bases from V and 3 bases from J; bases unmatched to any gene: 4. The germline gives CDR1 SGHRS, CDR2 YFSETQ. The CDR3 covers 15 residues. The CDR3 region is CASTRTSGIYNEQFF. Here the CDR3 DNA reads TGCGCCAGCACCAGGACTAGCGGGATCTACAATGAGCAGTTCTTC. Filled out from reference TRBV5-1 and TRBJ2-1, the complete variable domain reads KAGVTQTPRYLIKTRGQQVTLSCSPISGHRSVSWYQQTPGQGLQFLFEYFSETQRNKGNFPGRFSGRQFSNSRSEMNVSTLELGDSALYLCASTRTSGIYNEQFFGPGTRLTVL.

The V gene is TRBV5-4, the J gene TRBJ1-2; 10 bases match TRBD1. J lost 4 bases, V lost 5 bases, and 14 bases had no gene match. The CDR3 consists of 17 residues. CDR1 and CDR2 from the germline V gene are SGHNT and YYREEE (reference sequence). CDR3 in amino acids: CASSSPAGQGNFYGYTF. The CDR3 bases are TGTGCCAGCAGTTCGCCGGCGGGACAGGGGAATTTCTATGGCTACACCTTC.

V gene TRBV6-6 combines with J gene TRBJ2-1; TRBD1 aligns across 10 bases. CDR3 length equals 21 residues. Germline V CDR1 and CDR2: MNHNY, SVGAGI (reference sequence). Trimming removed 6 bases from V and 0 bases from J; junction bases left unmatched: 20. The CDR3 coding sequence is TGTGCCAGCAGCGCCCCGGGACAGGGGTGGTTAGCATTAAACTCCTACAATGAGCAGTTCTTC. Translating gives CASSAPGQGWLALNSYNEQFF.

The chain has TRBV2 and TRBJ2-1, with TRBD2 matching 10 bases. V lost 5 bases to trimming and J lost 6 bases; unmatched junction nucleotides: 10. This CDR3 comprises 16 residues. Germline CDR1 and CDR2: SNHLY and FYNNEI. The CDR3 bases are TGTGCCAGCAGTTTGTCTCTAGCGGGAGTAGGCAATGAGCAGTTCTTC. Protein: CASSLSLAGVGNEQFF.

The rearrangement links TRBV27 to TRBJ1-2; 10 positions match TRBD1. This CDR3 comprises 16 residues. Looked up from germline, CDR1 is MNHEY and CDR2 is SMNVEV (reference sequence). Trimming took 5 bases from V and 1 from J; bases not matched to a gene: 7. DNA of the CDR3: TGTGCCAGCAGTACTGGGGGGACAGGGGATAACTATGGCTACACCTTC. Translation gives CASSTGGTGDNYGYTF.

J is TRBJ1-5 and V is TRBV5-6; D is unclear. This CDR3 has 14 amino acids. V gave up 0 bases and J gave up 2 bases, with 6 bases separating them. The germline CDR1 and CDR2 sequences are SGHDT and YYEEEE. The CDR3 loop reads CASSLGAGNQPQHF. Written as DNA, the CDR3 is TGTGCCAGCAGCTTGGGGGCCGGCAATCAGCCCCAGCATTTT.

The chain carries TRBV19 and TRBJ1-1; D remains ambiguous. Germline V gene lookup returns CDR1 LNHDA and CDR2 SQIVND (reference sequence). V lost 3 bases, J lost 3 bases, and 5 bases lay in between. The CDR3 runs to 12 residues. The CDR3 DNA reads as TGTGCCAGTAGTATGGGGTACACTGAAGCTTTCTTT. This encodes CASSMGYTEAFF. The full variable domain, in which reference TRBV19 and TRBJ1-1 provide the parts outside the CDR3, is DGGITQSPKYLFRKEGQNVTLSCEQNLNHDAMYWYRQDPGQGLRLIYYSQIVNDFQKGDIAEGYSVSREKKESFPLTVTSAQKNPTAFYLCASSMGYTEAFFGQGTRLTVV.

The V gene is TRBV12-3 or TRBV12-4, the J gene TRBJ1-2; D remains unclear. The CDR3 length is 13 residues. V dropped 8 bases and J dropped 5 bases, with 15 bases sitting between them. The CDR3, as DNA: TGTGCCAGCCTGCCCCGGTGGGGATATGGCTACACCTTC. Encoded protein: CASLPRWGYGYTF.

This sequence joins TRBV19 and TRBJ2-5, with TRBD1 identical over 10 bases. The germline gives CDR1 LNHDA, CDR2 SQIVND (reference sequence). Unmatched junction bases numbered 6, after V lost 8 bases and J lost 3 bases. The CDR3 has 14 residues. CDR3 bases: TGTGCCAGTTCCCCCGGGACAGGGGAAGAGACCCAGTACTTC. Translating it yields CASSPGTGEETQYF.

This chain joins TRBV15 and TRBJ1-5, with 11 nucleotides matching TRBD1. Trimming at V came to 5 bases and at J to 2 bases, leaving 2 bases not matched to a gene. CDR1 LNHNV and CDR2 YYDKDF come from the germline V gene (reference sequence). CDR3 size: 15 residues. CDR3 amino acids: CATSWGQGGNQPQHF. CDR3 in DNA: TGTGCCACCAGCTGGGGACAGGGGGGCAATCAGCCCCAGCATTTT.

In its sample, this clone was seen a few times. This rearrangement joins TRBV19 to TRBJ2-7; 9 nucleotides align to TRBD1. This CDR3 is built from 15 residues. With 4 bases clipped from V and 1 base from J, the junction kept 5 bases outside the gene matches. Germline V gives CDR1 LNHDA, CDR2 SQIVND (reference sequence). The CDR3 region is CASSTQGARSYEQYF. The CDR3, as DNA: TGTGCCAGTAGTACACAGGGGGCGCGATCCTACGAGCAGTACTTC.

The CDR3 here is CASIQGGTGNTIYF. The CDR3 bases are TGTGCCAGCATCCAGGGAGGGACTGGAAACACCATATATTTT. The chain links TRBV6-5 to TRBJ1-3, with D possibly matching TRBD1 (5 bases). V was clipped by 7 bases and J by 2 bases, with 12 bases between them. Germline values: CDR1 MNHEY, CDR2 SVGAGI. CDR3 length equals 14 residues.

A note on this clone: Additional DNA sequences in this sample encode the identical CDR3. This sequence joins TRBV2 and TRBJ1-5, with D perhaps matching TRBD1 (5 bases). The CDR3 loop spans 14 amino acids. The V gene's germline CDR1 is SNHLY and CDR2 FYNNEI. V was cut by 1 base and J by 4 bases, with 8 bases left in between. The chain's CDR3 is CASSEGGGNQPQHF. Here the CDR3 DNA reads TGTGCCAGCAGTGAAGGTGGGGGAAATCAGCCCCAGCATTTT.

The chain couples TRBV7-9 to TRBJ2-1, with D possibly matching TRBD1 (5 bases). Germline lookup yields CDR1 SEHNR and CDR2 FQNEAQ (reference sequence). The CDR3 loop spans 12 amino acids. The ends were cut back, 5 bases at V and 7 bases at J, with 9 bases in the middle. CDR3 DNA sequence: TGTGCCAGCAGCCGACAGTTGAATGAGCAGTTCTTC. Translation gives CASSRQLNEQFF.

The V and J genes are TRBV5-5 and TRBJ1-5; D unclear. Germline V lookup: CDR1 SGHKS, CDR2 YYEKEE (reference sequence). V lost 0 bases and J lost 0, with 7 bases in between. CDR3 length: 15 amino acids. The CDR3 coding sequence is TGTGCCAGCAGCTTGGCGGGGAATAGCAATCAGCCCCAGCATTTT. Translation: CASSLAGNSNQPQHF.

The chain links TRBV5-6 to TRBJ2-7; D possibly corresponds to TRBD1 (5 bases). Germline V gene lookup returns CDR1 SGHDT and CDR2 YYEEEE. V lost 2 bases, J lost 2 bases, and 11 bases lay in between. The CDR3 spans 14 residues. This CDR3 is CASSFRVRTYEQYF. DNA of the CDR3: TGTGCCAGCAGCTTCAGGGTCAGGACCTACGAGCAGTACTTC.

This chain uses TRBV7-9 with TRBJ1-3; D is ambiguous. Germline V CDR1 and CDR2: SEHNR, FQNEAQ (reference sequence). The CDR3 is 16 amino acids. The V gene lost 4 bases and the J gene lost 0 bases, with 13 bases spanning the gap. The CDR3 nucleotides read TGTGCCAGCAGCTCTTTGCGCAGCCTCTCTGGAAACACCATATATTTT. Protein product: CASSSLRSLSGNTIYF.

The CDR3 DNA sequence: TGCAGCGTGAAAGAGTATGGCTACACCTTC. Its protein is CSVKEYGYTF. The chain links TRBV29-1 to TRBJ1-2; the D is unclear. CDR3 length: 10 residues. Trimming removed 6 bases from V and 5 bases from J, with 7 bases in between. The germline gives CDR1 SQVTM, CDR2 ANQGSEA.